The clone carrying this TCR beta chain was seen a few times. The CDR3 is 14 residues long. Trimming took 3 bases from V and 2 from J, leaving 10 bases between them. In germline, CDR1 is DFQATT, CDR2 SNEGSKA (reference sequence). TCR cDNA, made by 5'RACE template switching, carried an added universal primer site and UMIs. One entry per CDR3 protein results from TCRdb running MiXCR on the 5' RACE reads. The profile covers about 340,000 distinct CDR3 sequences, with approximately 12% appearing a single time and roughly 3.1% taken by the ten largest. This sample is part of a study of T cells after yellow fever vaccination. The overall study: Low-cell-number fractions underwent preparation using SMART-Seq v4 Ultra Low Input.

The sequencing used CD4+ T cells sorted from PBMCs, collected 15 days after the yellow fever booster vaccination. This TCR came from a man aged 18 to 30 who received the YFV17D yellow fever vaccine. The chain carries TRBV20-1 and TRBJ2-2, with D unresolved. CDR3 sequence reads: CSASSVANTGELFF. The CDR3 region has the DNA TGCAGTGCTAGTTCGGTAGCCAACACCGGGGAGCTGTTTTTT.